The 3 T cell receptor beta chains in this list originate from one sample, sequenced in a study of cytomegalovirus exposure and HLA in healthy donors. This PCR relied on a set of 60 Vbeta primers and 13 Jbeta primers. Sequenced by immunoSEQ multiplex PCR; TCRdb stores in-frame clones only, minus some. The sample lists some 120,000 clones; 74% were seen once. Material: PBMCs. The receptors stem from a human donor in good health.

The rearrangement uses TRBV4-2 and TRBJ1-4; a possible D gene is TRBD1 (5 bases). CDR1 is LGHNA, CDR2 YNFKEQ, per germline. There are 13 residues in the CDR3. Trimming removed 5 bases at V and 4 bases at J, with 8 bases between. The CDR3: CASSVGDNEKLFF. The DNA of the CDR3 is TGTGCCAGCAGCGTAGGGGATAATGAAAAACTGTTTTTT.

About this clone: One end of the junction is discordant with germline, which a read error may explain. The V and J genes are TRBV5-6 and TRBJ1-6; D unresolved. Germline CDR1 and CDR2: SGHDT and YYEEEE. The CDR3 length is 15 residues. CDR3 nucleotides: TGTGCCAGCAGCTCCTCAACAGTTTATAGTTCACCCCTCCACTTT. This encodes CASSSSTVYSSPLHF.

The V call is TRBV7-2, the J call TRBJ2-1; D is uncertain. V gave up 4 bases and J gave up 6 bases, with 10 bases separating them. Germline V gene lookup returns CDR1 SGHTA and CDR2 FQGNSA. The CDR3 covers 13 residues. In DNA, the CDR3 is TGTGCCAGCAGCTGGGTACAGTTCAATGAGCAGTTCTTC. Translating it yields CASSWVQFNEQFF. The full variable domain, its missing parts supplied by reference TRBV7-2 and TRBJ2-1, is GAGVSQSPSNKVTEKGKDVELRCDPISGHTALYWYRQSLGQGLEFLIYFQGNSAPDKSGLPSDRFSAERTGGSVSTLTIQRTQQEDSAVYLCASSWVQFNEQFFGPGTRLTVL.